This TCR beta chain was documented in a study of blood T cell repertoires in COVID-19. In the original processing: Amplification from reference gene primers served as the basis for estimated nucleated cell counts. Assay used: immunoSEQ multiplex PCR; TCRdb lists only in-frame clones, some missing. The DNA gave D and trimming, while V, J and clone size come from that table. This table has 200,000 to 250,000 clones, approximately 86% appearing once. Germline loops: CDR1 SGHRS, CDR2 YFSETQ. The CDR3 consists of 15 residues. The V gene lost 4 bases and the J gene lost 7 bases, with 18 bases spanning the gap.

This TCR came from an elderly woman with acute or convalescent COVID-19. The chain recombines TRBV5-1 with TRBJ2-1, with D tentatively TRBD2 (6 bases). Sequencing used peripheral blood. The CDR3 bases are TGCGCCAGCAGCATGACCAGTCGGGAGATTAATGAGCAGTTCTTC. This codes for CASSMTSREINEQFF.